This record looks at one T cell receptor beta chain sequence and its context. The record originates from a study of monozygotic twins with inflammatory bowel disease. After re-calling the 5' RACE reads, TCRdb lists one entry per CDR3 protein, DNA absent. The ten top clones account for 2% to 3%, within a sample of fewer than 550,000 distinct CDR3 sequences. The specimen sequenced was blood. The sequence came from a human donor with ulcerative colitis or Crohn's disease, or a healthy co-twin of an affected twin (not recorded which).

The CDR3 sequence: CASSLKLSMGQVF. The V gene is TRBV28, the J gene TRBJ1-1; the TCRdb D gene call, TRBD1, has no DNA to confirm it. The CDR3 is made up of 13 amino acids. From germline, CDR1 is MDHEN and CDR2 SYDVKM.